This section outlines one T cell receptor (beta chain) sequence together with its context. The donors were part of the validation cohort of roughly 110 subjects. That cohort was separate from the first cohort, which comprised about 670 subjects. This sample is part of a study of cytomegalovirus exposure and HLA in healthy donors. Using immunoSEQ multiplex PCR, the repertoire was profiled, and TCRdb retains in-frame clones only, with some absent. The table shows about 110,000 clones, with about 85% occurring only once. V dropped 2 bases and J dropped 4 bases, with 8 bases sitting between them. This CDR3 spans 13 amino acids. Germline loops: CDR1 MNHEY, CDR2 SMNVEV (reference sequence).

The sequence was collected from a woman between 18 and 29 years old in good health and CMV-seronegative. The source material was PBMCs. The chain employs TRBV27 and TRBJ1-1, with a tentative D call TRBD1 (6 bases). The CDR3 here is CASSLRGGTEAFF. As DNA, the CDR3 is TGTGCCAGCAGTTTAAGAGGGGGCACTGAAGCTTTCTTT.